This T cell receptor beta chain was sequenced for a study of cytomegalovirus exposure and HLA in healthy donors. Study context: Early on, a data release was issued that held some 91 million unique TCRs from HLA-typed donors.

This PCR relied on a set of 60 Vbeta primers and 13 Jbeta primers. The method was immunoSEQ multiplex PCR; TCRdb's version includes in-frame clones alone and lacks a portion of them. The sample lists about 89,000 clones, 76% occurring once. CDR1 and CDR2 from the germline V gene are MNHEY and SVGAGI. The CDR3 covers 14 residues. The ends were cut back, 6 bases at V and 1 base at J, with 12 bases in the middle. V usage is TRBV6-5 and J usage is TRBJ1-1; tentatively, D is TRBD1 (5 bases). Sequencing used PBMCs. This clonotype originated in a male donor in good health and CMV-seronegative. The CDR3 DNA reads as TGTGCCAGCAGGGCCCAGGGCCCGAACACTGAAGCTTTCTTT. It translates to CASRAQGPNTEAFF.